Reported below is one TCR beta chain. These data originate in a study of T cells in Graves' hyperthyroidism and ophthalmopathy. The CDR3 is 14 residues long. The germline CDR1 and CDR2 sequences are KGHSY and FQNENV. The V and J ends lost 4 bases and 0 bases respectively, with 9 bases between them. RNA transcripts yielded amplified TCR beta CDR3 regions. First-round RT-PCR with HTBI primers amplified the TCR CDR3 region. MiXCR was run by TCRdb on the multiplex PCR reads, yielding one entry per CDR3 protein. Seen here are roughly 500,000 distinct CDR3 sequences, 46% observed once, and the top ten hold about 45%.

Sequences were obtained from peripheral blood or thyroid tissue (not recorded which). This receptor was obtained from an adult woman with Graves' disease, either hyperthyroidism or ophthalmopathy (not recorded which). The chain links TRBV16 to TRBJ1-1, with D uncertain. The CDR3 coding sequence is TGTGCCAGCAGCCCGGACGGCTTGAACACTGAAGCTTTCTTT. Its protein is CASSPDGLNTEAFF.